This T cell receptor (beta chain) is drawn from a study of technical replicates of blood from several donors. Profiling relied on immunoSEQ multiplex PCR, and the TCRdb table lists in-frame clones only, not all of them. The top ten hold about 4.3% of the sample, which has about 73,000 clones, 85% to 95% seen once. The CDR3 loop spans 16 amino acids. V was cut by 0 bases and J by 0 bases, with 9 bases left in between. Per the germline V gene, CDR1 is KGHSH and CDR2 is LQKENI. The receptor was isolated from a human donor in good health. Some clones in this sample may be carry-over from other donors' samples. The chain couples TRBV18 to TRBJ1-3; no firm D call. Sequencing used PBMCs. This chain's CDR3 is CASSPPNGYSGNTIYF. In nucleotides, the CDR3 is TGTGCCAGCTCACCACCCAACGGTTACTCTGGAAACACCATATATTTT.